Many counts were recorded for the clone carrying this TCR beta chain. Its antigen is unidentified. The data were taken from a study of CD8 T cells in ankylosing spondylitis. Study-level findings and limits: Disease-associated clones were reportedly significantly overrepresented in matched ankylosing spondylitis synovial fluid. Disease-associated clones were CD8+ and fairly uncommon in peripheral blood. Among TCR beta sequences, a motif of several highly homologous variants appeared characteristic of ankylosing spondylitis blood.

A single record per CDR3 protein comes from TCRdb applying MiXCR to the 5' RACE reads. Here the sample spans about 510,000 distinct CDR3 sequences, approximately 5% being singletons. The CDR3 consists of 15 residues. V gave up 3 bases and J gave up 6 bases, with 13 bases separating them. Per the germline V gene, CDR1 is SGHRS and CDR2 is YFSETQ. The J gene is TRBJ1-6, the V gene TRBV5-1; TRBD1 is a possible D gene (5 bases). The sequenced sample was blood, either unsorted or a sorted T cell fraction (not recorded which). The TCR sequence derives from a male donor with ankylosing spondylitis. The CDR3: CASSSTGTANSPLHF. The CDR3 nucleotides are TGCGCCAGCAGCTCAACCGGGACGGCTAATTCACCCCTCCACTTT.